Listed below are T cell receptor beta chains from one sample, sequenced in a study of OX40 agonist ivuxolimab in advanced cancers. Some clones are missing from TCRdb's copy, which holds only in-frame ones; the method was immunoSEQ multiplex PCR. The sample consists of 20,000 to 25,000 clones, around 77% of them appearing once. The sequencing used CD4+ or CD8+ T cells sorted from blood, collected in a trial of the OX40 agonist ivuxolimab. Receptor source: an adult with an advanced solid tumor such as melanoma, head and neck, liver or kidney cancer. The CDR3 runs from the conserved cysteine through the conserved F or W. Size tells how often a clone was seen (once, few, many) or the class of an expanded clone, and some rows leave it out.

J gene: TRBJ1-1
CDR3 length: 13
clone size: -
V gene: TRBV29-1
CDR3 protein: CSAKDRIDTEAFF

J gene: TRBJ1-4
CDR3 length: 18
clone size: -
V gene: TRBV7-9
CDR3 protein: CASSFGSLRQRTNEKLFF

J gene: TRBJ1-2
CDR3 length: 14
clone size: -
V gene: TRBV18
CDR3 protein: CASSQGADGYGYTF

J gene: TRBJ2-4
CDR3 length: 18
clone size: -
V gene: TRBV11-2
CDR3 protein: CASSSLLRTGRAKNIQYF

J gene: TRBJ1-1
CDR3 length: 15
clone size: few
V gene: TRBV28
CDR3 protein: CASSEFGEMNTEAFF

J gene: TRBJ1-1
CDR3 length: 12
clone size: few
V gene: TRBV15
CDR3 protein: CATEGVGAEAFF

J gene: TRBJ2-1
CDR3 length: 16
clone size: few
V gene: TRBV7-9
CDR3 protein: CASSPGAVLSYNEQFF

J gene: TRBJ2-2
CDR3 length: 15
clone size: -
V gene: TRBV30
CDR3 protein: CAWSPVLSNTGELFF

J gene: TRBJ1-5
CDR3 length: 14
clone size: -
V gene: TRBV30
CDR3 protein: CAWSSWGGNQPQHF

J gene: TRBJ1-1
CDR3 length: 14
clone size: -
V gene: TRBV28
CDR3 protein: CASRQGEQNTEAFF

J gene: TRBJ1-5
CDR3 length: 14
clone size: -
V gene: TRBV11-2
CDR3 protein: CASSFGTGDQPQHF

J gene: TRBJ2-1
CDR3 length: 12
clone size: -
V gene: TRBV28
CDR3 protein: CASNEGEYEQFF

J gene: TRBJ1-3
CDR3 length: 14
clone size: -
V gene: TRBV6-5
CDR3 protein: CASSYTSSGNTIYF

J gene: TRBJ1-3
CDR3 length: 16
clone size: -
V gene: TRBV18
CDR3 protein: CASSPLPGLTRNTIYF

J gene: TRBJ1-1
CDR3 length: 11
clone size: medium-sized
V gene: TRBV10-2
CDR3 protein: CASSEWTEAFF

J gene: TRBJ2-3
CDR3 length: 14
clone size: -
V gene: TRBV4-1
CDR3 protein: CASSQDRITDTQYF

J gene: TRBJ2-7
CDR3 length: 16
clone size: -
V gene: TRBV18
CDR3 protein: CASSPKAGGTLYEQYF

J gene: TRBJ2-1
CDR3 length: 17
clone size: -
V gene: TRBV28
CDR3 protein: CASSPPLAGVTYNEQFF

J gene: TRBJ1-1
CDR3 length: 13
clone size: -
V gene: TRBV6-1
CDR3 protein: CASSVTGNTEAFF